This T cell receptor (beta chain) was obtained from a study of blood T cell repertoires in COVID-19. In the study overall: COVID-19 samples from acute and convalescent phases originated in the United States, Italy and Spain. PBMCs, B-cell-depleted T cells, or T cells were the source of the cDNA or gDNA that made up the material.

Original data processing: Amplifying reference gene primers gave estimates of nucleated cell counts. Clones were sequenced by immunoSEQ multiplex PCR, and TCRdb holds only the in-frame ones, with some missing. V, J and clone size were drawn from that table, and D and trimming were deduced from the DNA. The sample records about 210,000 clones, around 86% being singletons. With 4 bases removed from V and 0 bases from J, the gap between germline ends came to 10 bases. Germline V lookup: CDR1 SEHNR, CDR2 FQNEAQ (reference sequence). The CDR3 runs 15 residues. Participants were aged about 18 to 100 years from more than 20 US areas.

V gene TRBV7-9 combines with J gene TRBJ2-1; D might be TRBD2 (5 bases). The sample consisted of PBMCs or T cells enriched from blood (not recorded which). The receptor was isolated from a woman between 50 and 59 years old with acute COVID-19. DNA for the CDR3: TGTGCCAGCAGCTCAACTCTAGCCTCCTACAATGAGCAGTTCTTC. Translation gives CASSSTLASYNEQFF.